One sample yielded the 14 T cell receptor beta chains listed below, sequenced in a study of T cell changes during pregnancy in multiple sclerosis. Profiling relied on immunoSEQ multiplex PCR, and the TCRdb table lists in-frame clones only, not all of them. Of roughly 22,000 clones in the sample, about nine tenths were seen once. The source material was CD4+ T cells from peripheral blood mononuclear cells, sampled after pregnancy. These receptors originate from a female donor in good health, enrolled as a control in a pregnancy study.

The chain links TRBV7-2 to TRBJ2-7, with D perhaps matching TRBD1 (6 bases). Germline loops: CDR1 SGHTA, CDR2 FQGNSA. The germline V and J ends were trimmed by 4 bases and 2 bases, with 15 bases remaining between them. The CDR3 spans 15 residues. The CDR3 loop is CASSWGPTSTYEQYF. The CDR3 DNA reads TGTGCCAGCAGCTGGGGGCCGACTTCTACCTACGAGCAGTACTTC.

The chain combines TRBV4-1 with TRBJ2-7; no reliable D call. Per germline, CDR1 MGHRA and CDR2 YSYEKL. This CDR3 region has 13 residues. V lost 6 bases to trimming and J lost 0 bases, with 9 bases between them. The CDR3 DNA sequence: TGCGCCAGCAGTGTGAGTTTCTCCTACGAGCAGTACTTC. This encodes CASSVSFSYEQYF.

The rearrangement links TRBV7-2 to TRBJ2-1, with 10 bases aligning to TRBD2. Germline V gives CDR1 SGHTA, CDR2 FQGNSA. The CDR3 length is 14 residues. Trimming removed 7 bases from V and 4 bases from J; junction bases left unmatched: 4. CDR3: CASIPAGGYNEQFF. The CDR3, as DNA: TGTGCCAGCATCCCAGCGGGAGGGTACAATGAGCAGTTCTTC.

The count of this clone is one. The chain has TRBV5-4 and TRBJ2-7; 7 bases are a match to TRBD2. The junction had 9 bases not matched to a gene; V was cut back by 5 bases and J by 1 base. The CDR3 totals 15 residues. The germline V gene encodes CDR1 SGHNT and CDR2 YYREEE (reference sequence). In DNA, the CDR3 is TGTGCCAGCAGTCCCGGGACTACTCCTTCCTACGAGCAGTACTTC. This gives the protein CASSPGTTPSYEQYF.

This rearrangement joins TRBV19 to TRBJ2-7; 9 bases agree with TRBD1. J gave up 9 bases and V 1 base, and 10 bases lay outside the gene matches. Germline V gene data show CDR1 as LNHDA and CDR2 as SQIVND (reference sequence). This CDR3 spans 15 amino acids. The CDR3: CASSIAGTGQSRQYF. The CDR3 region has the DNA TGTGCCAGTAGTATAGCAGGGACAGGGCAGTCTCGGCAGTACTTC.

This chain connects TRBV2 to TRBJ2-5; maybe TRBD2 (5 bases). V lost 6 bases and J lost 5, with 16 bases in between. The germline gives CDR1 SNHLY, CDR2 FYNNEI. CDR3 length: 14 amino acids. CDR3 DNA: TGTGCCAGCAGGGACCTAGCCTCATTTGAGACCCAGTACTTC. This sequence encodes CASRDLASFETQYF.

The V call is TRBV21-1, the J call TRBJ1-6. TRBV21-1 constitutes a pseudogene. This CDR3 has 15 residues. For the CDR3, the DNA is TGTGCCAGCATCCCGGGGGAAGCGCTTAATTCACCCCTCCACTTT. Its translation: CASIPGEALNSPLHF.

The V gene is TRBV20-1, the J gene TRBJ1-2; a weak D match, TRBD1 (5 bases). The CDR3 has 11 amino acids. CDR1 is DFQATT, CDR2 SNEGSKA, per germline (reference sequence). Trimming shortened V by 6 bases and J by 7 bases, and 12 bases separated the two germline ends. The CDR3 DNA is TGCAGTGCCCAGGGACTGGGTGGCTACACCTTC. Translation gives CSAQGLGGYTF.

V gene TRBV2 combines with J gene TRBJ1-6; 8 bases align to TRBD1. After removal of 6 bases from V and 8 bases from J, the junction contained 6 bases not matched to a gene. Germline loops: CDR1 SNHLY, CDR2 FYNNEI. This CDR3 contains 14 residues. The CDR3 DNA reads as TGTGCCAGCAGCGGGACAGGCGGGTATTCACCCCTCCACTTT. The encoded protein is CASSGTGGYSPLHF.

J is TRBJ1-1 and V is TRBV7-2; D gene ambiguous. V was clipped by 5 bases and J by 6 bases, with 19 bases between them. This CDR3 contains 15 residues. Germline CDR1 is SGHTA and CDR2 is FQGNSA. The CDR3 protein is CASSKGSGGNPEAFF. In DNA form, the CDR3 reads TGTGCCAGCAGCAAAGGCTCAGGTGGAAACCCTGAAGCTTTCTTT.

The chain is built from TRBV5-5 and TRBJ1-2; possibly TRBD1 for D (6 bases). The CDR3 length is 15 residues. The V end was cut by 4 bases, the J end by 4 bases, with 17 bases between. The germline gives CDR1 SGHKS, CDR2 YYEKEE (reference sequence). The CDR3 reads CASSRGGQGPYGYTF. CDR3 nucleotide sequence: TGTGCCAGCAGCCGGGGGGGGCAGGGCCCCTATGGCTACACCTTC.

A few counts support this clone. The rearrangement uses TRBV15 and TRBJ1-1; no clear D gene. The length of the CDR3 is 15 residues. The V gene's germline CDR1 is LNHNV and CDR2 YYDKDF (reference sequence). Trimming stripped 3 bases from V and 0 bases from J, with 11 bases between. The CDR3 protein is CATSRARTMNTEAFF. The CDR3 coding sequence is TGTGCCACCAGCAGGGCTCGAACCATGAACACTGAAGCTTTCTTT.

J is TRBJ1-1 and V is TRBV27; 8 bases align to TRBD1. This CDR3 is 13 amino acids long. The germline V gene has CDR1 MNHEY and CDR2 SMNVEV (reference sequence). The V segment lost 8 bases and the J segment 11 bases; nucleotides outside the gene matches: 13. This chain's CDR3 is CASHLGQGGSAFF. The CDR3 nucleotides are TGTGCCAGCCACTTAGGACAGGGTGGTTCGGCTTTCTTT.

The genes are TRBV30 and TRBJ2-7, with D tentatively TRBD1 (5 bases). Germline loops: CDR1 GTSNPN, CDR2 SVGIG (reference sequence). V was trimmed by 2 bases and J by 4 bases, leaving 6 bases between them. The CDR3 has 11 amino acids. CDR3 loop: CAWSRQYEQYF. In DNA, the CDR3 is TGTGCCTGGAGTAGACAGTACGAGCAGTACTTC.